This T cell receptor (beta chain) appears in the sequencing data of a study of post-analysis software for immune sequencing data (dated by TCRdb to about 2015). The study in broad terms: The recorded disease courses included relapsing-remitting, secondary progressive and progressive-relapsing multiple sclerosis, and some patients had no subtype annotation. Patient repertoires were compared against about a dozen previously published healthy control repertoires from donors aged roughly 6 to 27 years. A subset of samples was prepared in parallel using single-end sample barcoding, then pooled and co-amplified after Illumina adapter ligation. What the research found in general, with its limitations: Strong co-clustering of samples prepared in the same batch was shown by direct clustering with F measure, prompting a batch-effect correction. The control group was slightly older than the multiple sclerosis patient group. Significantly lower normalized Chao1 diversity was found in multiple sclerosis patients than in controls, suggesting substantial peripheral T-cell clonal expansion. Patients showed significantly higher frequencies than controls for a few TRBV segments, among them TRBV5-6, TRBV5-1 and TRBV20-1.

V loses 7 bases of germline sequence and J loses 3 bases, and the interval between the two ends is 17 bases. The CDR3 starts with the cysteine, ends with the phenylalanine, and has 15 residues. Only the CDR3 part of the read is kept: 45 bases, read in frame from the first base. CDR1 SEHNR and CDR2 FQNEAQ were looked up in the germline V gene (reference sequence). To demonstrate the VDJtools post-analysis software, TCR beta repertoires were profiled from the peripheral blood of more than 10 young patients with multiple sclerosis. The multiple sclerosis patients were children and adolescents between roughly 6 and 17 years of age. Library prep was done by PCR. The sequencing machine was an Illumina HiSeq 2500. To reduce PCR and sequencing biases, unique molecular identifiers were built into the TCR beta cDNA libraries. Approximately 500,000 cDNA molecules were obtained per 1 to 10 million input T cells, so each molecule approximated one T cell. Patient libraries were prepared and sequenced with the same protocol used for the earlier healthy control dataset. Samples belonging to the same batch were prepared together, multiplexed and sequenced on a shared HiSeq lane. In the authors' own workflow: Raw barcoded reads were processed with MIGEC, discarding single-read molecular identifier groups before consensus assembly and CDR3 extraction. Clonotype tables were post-analysed with VDJtools, normalizing diversity by down-sampling all datasets to the smallest sample size. Repertoire overlap clustering matched CDR3 amino acid but not nucleotide sequences to correct batch-related cross-sample contamination. In TCRdb, the public reads were trimmed at Q25 with fastp and aligned with MiXCR, with productive beta chains retained. CDR3 protein sequences are deduplicated, and each keeps its most common genes and DNA. These V and J calls rely on TCRdb rather than the paper's analysis. The sample contains about 500,000 distinct CDR3 sequences, around 40% of them found a single time. The ten largest clones take up around an eighth of the sample.

Note on this clonotype: The specificity of this receptor is unknown. Base quality data are lacking; no much larger clone is found one base away.

Sequenced material: blood. Rearrangement joined TRBV7-9 to TRBJ2-3; no D gene call is confident. The receptor comes from a girl between 5 and 17 years old with multiple sclerosis. The sequenced DNA: TGTGCCAGCACCCCCCGCACTGTTTTGACAGATACGCAGTATTTT. This sequence encodes CASTPRTVLTDTQYF.